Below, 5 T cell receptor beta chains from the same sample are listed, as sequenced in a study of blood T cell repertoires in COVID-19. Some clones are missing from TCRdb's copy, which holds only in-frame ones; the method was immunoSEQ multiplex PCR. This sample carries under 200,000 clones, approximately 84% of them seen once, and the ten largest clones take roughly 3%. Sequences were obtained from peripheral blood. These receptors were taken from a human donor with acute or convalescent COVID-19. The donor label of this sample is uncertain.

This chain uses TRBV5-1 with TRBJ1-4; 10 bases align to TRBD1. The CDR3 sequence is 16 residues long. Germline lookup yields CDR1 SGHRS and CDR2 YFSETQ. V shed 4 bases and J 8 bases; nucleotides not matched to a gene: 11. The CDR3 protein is CASSLMGQGREEKLFF. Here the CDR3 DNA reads TGCGCCAGCAGCCTTATGGGACAGGGGAGAGAGGAAAAACTGTTTTTT.

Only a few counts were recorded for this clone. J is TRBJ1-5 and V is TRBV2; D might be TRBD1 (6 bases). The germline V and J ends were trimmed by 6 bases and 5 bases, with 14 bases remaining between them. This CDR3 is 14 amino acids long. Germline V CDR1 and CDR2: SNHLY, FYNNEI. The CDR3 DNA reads TGTGCCAGCAGAGCCCAGGGGACCTATCAGCCCCAGCATTTT. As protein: CASRAQGTYQPQHF.

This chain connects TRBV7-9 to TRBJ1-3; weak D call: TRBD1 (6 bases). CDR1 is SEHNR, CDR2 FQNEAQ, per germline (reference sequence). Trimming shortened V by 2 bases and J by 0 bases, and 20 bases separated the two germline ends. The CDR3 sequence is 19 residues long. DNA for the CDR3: TGTGCCAGCAGCTTAACTGTCGATAAGGGCAGGGGCTCTGGAAACACCATATATTTT. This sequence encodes CASSLTVDKGRGSGNTIYF.

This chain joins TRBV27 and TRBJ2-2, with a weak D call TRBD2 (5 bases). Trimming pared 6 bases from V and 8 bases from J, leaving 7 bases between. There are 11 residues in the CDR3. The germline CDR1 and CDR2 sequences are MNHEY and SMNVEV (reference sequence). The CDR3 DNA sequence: TGTGCCAGCAGCCGGGGAGGGGAGCTGTTTTTT. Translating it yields CASSRGGELFF.

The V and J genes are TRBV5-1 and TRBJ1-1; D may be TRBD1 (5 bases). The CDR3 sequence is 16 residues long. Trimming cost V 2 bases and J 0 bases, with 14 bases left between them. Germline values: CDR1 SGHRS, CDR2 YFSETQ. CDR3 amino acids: CASSFLGGDMNTEAFF. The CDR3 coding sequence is TGCGCCAGCAGCTTTCTCGGGGGGGATATGAACACTGAAGCTTTCTTT.